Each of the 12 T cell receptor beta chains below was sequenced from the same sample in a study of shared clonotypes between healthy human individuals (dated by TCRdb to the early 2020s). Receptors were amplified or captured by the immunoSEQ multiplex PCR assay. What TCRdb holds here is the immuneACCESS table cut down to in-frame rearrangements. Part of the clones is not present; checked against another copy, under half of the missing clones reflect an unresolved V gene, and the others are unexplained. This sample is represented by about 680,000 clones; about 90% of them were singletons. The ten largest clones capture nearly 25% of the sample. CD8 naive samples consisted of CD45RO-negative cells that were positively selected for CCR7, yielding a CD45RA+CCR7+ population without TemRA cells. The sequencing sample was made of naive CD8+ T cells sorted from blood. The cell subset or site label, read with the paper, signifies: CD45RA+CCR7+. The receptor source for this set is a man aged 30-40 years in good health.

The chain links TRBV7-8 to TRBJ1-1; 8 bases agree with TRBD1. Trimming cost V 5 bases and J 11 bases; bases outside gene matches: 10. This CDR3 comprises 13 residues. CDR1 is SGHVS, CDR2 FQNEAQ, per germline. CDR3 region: CASSNRQGPPAFF. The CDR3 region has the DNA TGTGCCAGCAGCAATAGACAGGGGCCACCGGCTTTCTTT.

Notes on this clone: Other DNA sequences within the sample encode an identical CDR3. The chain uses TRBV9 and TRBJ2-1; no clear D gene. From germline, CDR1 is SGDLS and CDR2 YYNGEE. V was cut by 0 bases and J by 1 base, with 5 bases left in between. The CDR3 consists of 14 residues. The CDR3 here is CASSVGRSYNEQFF. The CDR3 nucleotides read TGTGCCAGCAGCGTAGGGCGGTCCTACAATGAGCAGTTCTTC.

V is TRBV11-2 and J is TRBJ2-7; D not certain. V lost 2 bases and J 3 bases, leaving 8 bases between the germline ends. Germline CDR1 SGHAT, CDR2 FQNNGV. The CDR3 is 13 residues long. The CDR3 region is CASSLYANYEQYF. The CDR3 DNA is TGTGCCAGCAGCTTATACGCCAACTACGAGCAGTACTTC.

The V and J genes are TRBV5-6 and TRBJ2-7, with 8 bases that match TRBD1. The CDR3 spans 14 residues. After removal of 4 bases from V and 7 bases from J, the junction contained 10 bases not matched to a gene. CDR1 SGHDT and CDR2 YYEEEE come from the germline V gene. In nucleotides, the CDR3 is TGTGCCAGCAGCCGCGGACAGGGTTTCGATGAGCAGTACTTC. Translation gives CASSRGQGFDEQYF.

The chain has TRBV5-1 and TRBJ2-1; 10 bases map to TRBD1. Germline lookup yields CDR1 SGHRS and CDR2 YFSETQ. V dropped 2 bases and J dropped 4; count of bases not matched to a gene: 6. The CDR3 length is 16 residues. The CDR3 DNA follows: TGCGCCAGCAGCTTTTTCGGGACAGGGGATTACAATGAGCAGTTCTTC. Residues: CASSFFGTGDYNEQFF.

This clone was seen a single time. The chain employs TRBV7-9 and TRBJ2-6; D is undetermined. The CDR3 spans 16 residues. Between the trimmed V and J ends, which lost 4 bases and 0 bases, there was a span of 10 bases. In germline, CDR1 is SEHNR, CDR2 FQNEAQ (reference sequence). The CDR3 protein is CASSSNQHSGANVLTF. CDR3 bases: TGTGCCAGCAGCTCTAATCAGCACTCTGGGGCCAACGTCCTGACTTTC.

The CDR3 sequence is CASSPRLGLAYNEQFF. The CDR3, as DNA: TGTGCCAGCAGCCCTAGGCTAGGGCTAGCCTACAATGAGCAGTTCTTC. The chain joins TRBV7-2 to TRBJ2-1; D is undetermined. CDR1 and CDR2 from the germline V gene are SGHTA and FQGNSA. The CDR3 sequence is 16 residues long. Trimming took 5 bases from V and 2 from J, leaving 16 bases between them.

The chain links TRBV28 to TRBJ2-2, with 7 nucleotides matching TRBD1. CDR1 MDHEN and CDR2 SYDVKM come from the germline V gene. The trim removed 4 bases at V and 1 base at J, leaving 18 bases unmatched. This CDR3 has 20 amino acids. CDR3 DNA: TGTGCCAGCAGTTCCCTGCGACCATTTCGGGACAGCCAGAACACCGGGGAGCTGTTTTTT. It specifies CASSSLRPFRDSQNTGELFF.

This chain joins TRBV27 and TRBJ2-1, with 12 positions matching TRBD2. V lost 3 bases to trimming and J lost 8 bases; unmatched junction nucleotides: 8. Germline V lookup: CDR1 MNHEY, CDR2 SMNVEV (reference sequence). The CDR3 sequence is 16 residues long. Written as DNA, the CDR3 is TGTGCCAGCAGTTTCACCCTAGCGGGAGGGCCCGATGAGCAGTTCTTC. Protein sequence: CASSFTLAGGPDEQFF.

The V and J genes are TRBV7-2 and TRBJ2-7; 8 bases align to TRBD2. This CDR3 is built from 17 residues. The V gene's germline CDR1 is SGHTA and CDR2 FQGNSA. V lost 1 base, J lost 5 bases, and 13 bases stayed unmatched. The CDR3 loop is CASSLESPLGRADEQYF. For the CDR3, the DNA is TGTGCCAGCAGCTTAGAGTCCCCCCTCGGGAGGGCCGACGAGCAGTACTTC.

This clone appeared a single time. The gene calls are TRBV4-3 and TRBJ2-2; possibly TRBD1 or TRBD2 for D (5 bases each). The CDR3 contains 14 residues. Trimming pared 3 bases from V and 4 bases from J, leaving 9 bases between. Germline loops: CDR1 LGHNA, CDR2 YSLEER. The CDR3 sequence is CASSHSRGTGELFF. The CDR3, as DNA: TGCGCCAGCAGCCATTCGAGGGGCACCGGGGAGCTGTTTTTT.

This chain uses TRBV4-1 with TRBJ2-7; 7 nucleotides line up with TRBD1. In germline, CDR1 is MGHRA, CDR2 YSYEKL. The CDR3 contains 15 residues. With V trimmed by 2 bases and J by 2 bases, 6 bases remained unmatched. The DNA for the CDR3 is TGCGCCAGCAGCCAATCGACAGGGCGGGCCTACGAGCAGTACTTC. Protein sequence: CASSQSTGRAYEQYF.